Described below is a single TCR beta chain sequence and its context. Original processing notes: Estimates of nucleated cell counts were drawn from the amplification of reference gene primers. Profiling relied on immunoSEQ multiplex PCR, and the TCRdb table lists in-frame clones only, not all of them. The V and J calls and clone size are taken from that table; D and trimming were inferred from the DNA. The table lists about 270,000 clones, 81% of them singletons. This specimen belongs to a study of blood T cell repertoires in COVID-19. Turning to the study itself: There were acute and convalescent COVID-19 samples, and they came from the United States, Italy and Spain. Sources were T cells, B-cell-depleted T cells, or PBMCs; the material itself was cDNA or gDNA.

Germline lookup yields CDR1 GTSNPN and CDR2 SVGIG (reference sequence). With 0 bases removed from V and 0 bases from J, the gap between germline ends came to 9 bases. The CDR3 spans 15 residues. Sequencing was carried out using peripheral blood. This clonotype was sampled from a woman aged 60-70 years with active or convalescent COVID-19. V gene TRBV30 combines with J gene TRBJ1-3; the D gene is possibly TRBD1 (5 bases). CDR3 nucleotide sequence: TGTGCCTGGAGTGTTCAGGGTAGCTCTGGAAACACCATATATTTT. Protein product: CAWSVQGSSGNTIYF.